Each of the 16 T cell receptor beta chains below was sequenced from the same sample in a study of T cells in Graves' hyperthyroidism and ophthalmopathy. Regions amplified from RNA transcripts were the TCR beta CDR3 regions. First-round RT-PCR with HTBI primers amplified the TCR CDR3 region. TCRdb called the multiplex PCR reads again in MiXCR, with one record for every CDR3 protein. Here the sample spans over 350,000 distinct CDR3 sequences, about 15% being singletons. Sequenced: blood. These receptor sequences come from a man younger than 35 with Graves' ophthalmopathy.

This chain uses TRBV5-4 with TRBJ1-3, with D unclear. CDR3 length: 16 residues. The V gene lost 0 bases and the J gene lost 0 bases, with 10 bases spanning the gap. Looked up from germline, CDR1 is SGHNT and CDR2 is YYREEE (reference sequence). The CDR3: CASSLVDNHSGNTIYF. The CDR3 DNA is TGTGCCAGCAGCTTGGTTGACAACCACTCTGGAAACACCATATATTTT.

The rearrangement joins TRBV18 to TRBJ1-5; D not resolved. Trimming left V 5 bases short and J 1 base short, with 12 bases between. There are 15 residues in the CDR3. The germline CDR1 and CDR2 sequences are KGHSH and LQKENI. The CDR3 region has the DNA TGTGCCAGCTCAGCAGACCAACTAAGCAATCAGCCCCAGCATTTT. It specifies CASSADQLSNQPQHF.

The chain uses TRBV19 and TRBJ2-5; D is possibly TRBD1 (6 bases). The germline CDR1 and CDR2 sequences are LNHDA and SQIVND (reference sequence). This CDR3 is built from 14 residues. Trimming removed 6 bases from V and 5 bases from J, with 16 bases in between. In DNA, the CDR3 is TGTGCCAGTAGCCCTACAGAAGGGGGTGAGACCCAGTACTTC. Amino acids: CASSPTEGGETQYF.

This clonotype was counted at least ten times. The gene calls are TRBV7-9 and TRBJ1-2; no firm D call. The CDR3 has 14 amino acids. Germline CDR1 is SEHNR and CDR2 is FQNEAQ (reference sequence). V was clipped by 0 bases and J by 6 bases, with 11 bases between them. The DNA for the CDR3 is TGTGCCAGCAGCTTAGCGTGGCCTCCCGATGGCTACACCTTC. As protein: CASSLAWPPDGYTF.

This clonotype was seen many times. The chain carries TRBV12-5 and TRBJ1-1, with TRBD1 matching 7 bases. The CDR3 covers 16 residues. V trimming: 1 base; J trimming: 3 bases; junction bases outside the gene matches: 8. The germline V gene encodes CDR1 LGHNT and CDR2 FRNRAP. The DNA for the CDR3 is TGTGCTAGTGGTTTGGAGCCCGGGACAGCATACACTGAAGCTTTCTTT. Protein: CASGLEPGTAYTEAFF.

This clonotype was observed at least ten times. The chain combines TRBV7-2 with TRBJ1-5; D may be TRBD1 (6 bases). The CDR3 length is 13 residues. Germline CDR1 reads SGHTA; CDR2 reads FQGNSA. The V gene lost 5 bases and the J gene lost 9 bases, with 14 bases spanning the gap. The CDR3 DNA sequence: TGTGCCAGCAGCCTAGAGGGGGACATGCCCCAGCATTTT. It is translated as CASSLEGDMPQHF. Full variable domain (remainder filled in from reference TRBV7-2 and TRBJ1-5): GAGVSQSPSNKVTEKGKDVELRCDPISGHTALYWYRQSLGQGLEFLIYFQGNSAPDKSGLPSDRFSAERTGGSVSTLTIQRTQQEDSAVYLCASSLEGDMPQHFGDGTRLSIL.

In DNA form, the CDR3 reads TGTGCCAGCAGTTTATCGGGTACAGGGACCTACGAGCAGTACTTC. Residues: CASSLSGTGTYEQYF. The chain couples TRBV28 to TRBJ2-7; a possible D gene is TRBD1 (6 bases). Per the germline V gene, CDR1 is MDHEN and CDR2 is SYDVKM. V shed 1 base and J shed 2 bases, with 12 bases lying between them. CDR3 length: 15 residues.

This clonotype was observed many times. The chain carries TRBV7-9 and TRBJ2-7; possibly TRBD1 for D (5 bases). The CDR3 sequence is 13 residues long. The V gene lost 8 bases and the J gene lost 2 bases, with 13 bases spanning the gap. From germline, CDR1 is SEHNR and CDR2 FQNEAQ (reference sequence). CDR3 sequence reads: CASSGQGTYEQYF. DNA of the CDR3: TGTGCCAGCTCTGGGCAGGGCACCTACGAGCAGTACTTC.

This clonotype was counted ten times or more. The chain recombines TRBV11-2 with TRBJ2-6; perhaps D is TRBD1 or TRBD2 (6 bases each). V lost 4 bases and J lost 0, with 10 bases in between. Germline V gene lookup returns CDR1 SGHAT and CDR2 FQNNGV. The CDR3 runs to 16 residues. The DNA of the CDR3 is TGTGCCAGCAGCTGGGGGGCTTCCTCTGGGGCCAACGTCCTGACTTTC. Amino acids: CASSWGASSGANVLTF.

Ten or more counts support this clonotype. The CDR3 coding sequence is TGCGCCAGCAGCCAAGGGGGGGCCGCAGACATTCAGTACTTC. Encoded protein: CASSQGGAADIQYF. The chain links TRBV5-1 to TRBJ2-4; weak D call: TRBD2 (7 bases). The V gene's germline CDR1 is SGHRS and CDR2 YFSETQ. CDR3 length equals 14 residues. V gave up 4 bases and J gave up 8 bases, with 16 bases separating them. Complete variable domain (other parts from reference TRBV5-1 and TRBJ2-4): KAGVTQTPRYLIKTRGQQVTLSCSPISGHRSVSWYQQTPGQGLQFLFEYFSETQRNKGNFPGRFSGRQFSNSRSEMNVSTLELGDSALYLCASSQGGAADIQYFGAGTRLSVL.

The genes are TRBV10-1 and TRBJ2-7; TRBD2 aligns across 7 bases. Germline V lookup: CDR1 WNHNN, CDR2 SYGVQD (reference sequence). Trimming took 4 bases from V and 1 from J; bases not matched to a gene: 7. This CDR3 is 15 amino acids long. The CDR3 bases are TGCGCCAGCAGTGGTGGGTCTAGCGGATCCTACGAGCAGTACTTC. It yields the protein CASSGGSSGSYEQYF.

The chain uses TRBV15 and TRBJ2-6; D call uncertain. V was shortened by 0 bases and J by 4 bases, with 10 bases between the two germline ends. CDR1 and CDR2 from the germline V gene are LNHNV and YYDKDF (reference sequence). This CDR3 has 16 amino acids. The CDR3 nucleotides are TGTGCCACCAGCAGAGATTTAGGGTCGGGGGCCAACGTCCTGACTTTC. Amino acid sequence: CATSRDLGSGANVLTF.

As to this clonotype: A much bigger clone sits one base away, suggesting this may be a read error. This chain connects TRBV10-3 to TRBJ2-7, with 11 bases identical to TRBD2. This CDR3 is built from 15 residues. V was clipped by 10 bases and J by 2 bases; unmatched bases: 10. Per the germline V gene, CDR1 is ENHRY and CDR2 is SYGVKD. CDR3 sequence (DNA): TGTGCCACCCAGGCCGGGACTAGCGGCACCTACGAGCAGTACTTC. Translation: CATQAGTSGTYEQYF.

CDR3 sequence: CSAREVPGTSEKETQYF. The DNA of the CDR3 is TGCAGTGCTAGAGAGGTCCCCGGGACTAGCGAAAAAGAGACCCAGTACTTC. The chain has TRBV20-1 and TRBJ2-5; 10 bases agree with TRBD2. The CDR3 sequence is 17 residues long. V shed 0 bases, J shed 3 bases, and the junction held 10 bases outside the gene matches. Looked up from germline, CDR1 is DFQATT and CDR2 is SNEGSKA (reference sequence).

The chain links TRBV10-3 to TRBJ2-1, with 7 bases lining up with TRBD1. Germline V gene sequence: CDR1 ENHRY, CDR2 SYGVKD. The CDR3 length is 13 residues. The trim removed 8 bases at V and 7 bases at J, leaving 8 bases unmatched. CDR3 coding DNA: TGTGCCATCTTGAGACAGGGTGGTAATGAGCAGTTCTTC. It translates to CAILRQGGNEQFF.

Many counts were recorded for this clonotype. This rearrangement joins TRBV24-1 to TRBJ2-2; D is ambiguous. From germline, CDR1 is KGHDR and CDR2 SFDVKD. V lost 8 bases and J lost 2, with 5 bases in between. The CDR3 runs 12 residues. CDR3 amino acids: CATKTNTGELFF. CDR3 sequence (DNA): TGTGCCACCAAAACCAACACCGGGGAGCTGTTTTTT.